Listed here are 6 T cell receptor beta chains from one sample, sequenced in a study of T-cell memory formation after mild COVID-19. Each CDR3 protein is one row after TCRdb ran MiXCR on the 5' RACE reads. Seen here are tens of thousands of distinct CDR3 sequences, approximately 7% observed once, and the top ten hold approximately 0.8%. Sequencing used PBMCs or a T cell subset sorted from them (not recorded which). The receptors derive from an adult who had mild COVID-19 (a few samples of this study predate the infection). Cell type and time point are not known.

This clonotype has a handful of counts. The chain couples TRBV7-9 to TRBJ1-2; tentatively, D is TRBD1 (6 bases). Germline values: CDR1 SEHNR, CDR2 FQNEAQ (reference sequence). The CDR3 runs to 16 residues. V gave up 1 base and J gave up 0 bases, with 12 bases separating them. The CDR3 reads CASSLDGQSANYGYTF. CDR3 coding DNA: TGTGCCAGCAGCTTAGACGGACAGTCCGCTAACTATGGCTACACCTTC.

This clonotype has ten or more counts. The rearrangement uses TRBV12-3 or TRBV12-4 and TRBJ1-1; a weak D match, TRBD1 (6 bases). V was pared by 1 base and J by 2 bases, with 11 bases between. The CDR3 extends over 15 amino acids. CDR3 region: CASSLGGQRNTEAFF. The DNA for the CDR3 is TGTGCCAGCAGTTTAGGGGGACAAAGAAACACTGAAGCTTTCTTT.

Notes on this clonotype: With a much larger clone just one base away, this may be a read error. The chain has TRBV12-3 or TRBV12-4 and TRBJ2-7, with D possibly matching TRBD2 (6 bases). Trimming stripped 5 bases from V and 12 bases from J, with 20 bases between. This CDR3 has 13 amino acids. The CDR3 region has the DNA TGTGCCAGCAGTCTGGGGGGTCAGTTGGGTCTGTACTTC. Residues: CASSLGGQLGLYF.

The chain carries TRBV12-3 or TRBV12-4 and TRBJ1-5; 7 nucleotides agree with TRBD1. The V gene end was trimmed by 3 bases and the J gene end by 6 bases; junction bases not matched to a gene: 20. This CDR3 is built from 19 residues. In nucleotides, the CDR3 is TGTGCCAGCAGTTTTCGTGGGCAAACCGCAGGGGGAGGCGGTCAGCCCCAGCATTTT. This translates into CASSFRGQTAGGGGQPQHF.

This sequence joins TRBV2 and TRBJ2-7; 7 positions agree with TRBD1. The CDR3 contains 14 residues. Germline CDR1 reads SNHLY; CDR2 reads FYNNEI. The V gene end was trimmed by 2 bases and the J gene end by 6 bases; junction bases not matched to a gene: 7. This chain's CDR3 is CASSEIRRQGEQYF. In nucleotides, the CDR3 is TGTGCCAGCAGTGAAATACGTAGACAGGGCGAGCAGTACTTC.

The sample holds a few counts of this clonotype. The J gene is TRBJ1-5, the V gene TRBV12-3 or TRBV12-4; D remains ambiguous. This CDR3 spans 13 amino acids. Deletions cut 3 bases from V and 4 bases from J, with 7 bases between. Here the CDR3 DNA reads TGTGCCAGCAGTTTTAATATGAATCAGCCCCAGCATTTT. Protein sequence: CASSFNMNQPQHF.